A selection of T cell receptor beta chains follows, all from one sample in a study of cytomegalovirus exposure and HLA in healthy donors. Assay: immunoSEQ multiplex PCR; the TCRdb copy retains only in-frame clones and omits some. Here the sample spans tens of thousands of clones, 80% to 90% being singletons. The specimen sequenced was PBMCs. The receptors here all came from a woman between 18 and 29 years old in good health and CMV-seronegative. CDR3s include the opening cysteine and the closing phenylalanine or tryptophan.

>TRBV5-4|15|TRBJ1-1
CASSDRLLMNTEAFF
>TRBV25-1|11|TRBJ2-7
CASSAAYEQYF
>TRBV5-4|13|TRBJ1-1
CASSSLDSREAFF
>TRBV9|16|TRBJ2-3
CASSFGRGPSTDTQYF
>TRBV4-1|15|TRBJ2-7
CASSPRVGGIYEQYF
>TRBV5-6|14|TRBJ1-1
CASSLPTGNTEAFF
>TRBV7-2|17|TRBJ2-7
CASSLAASGGHRGEQYF
>TRBV7-9|14|TRBJ1-2
CASSLALANYGYPF
>TRBV7-9|15|TRBJ2-1
CASSLGQGWDNEQFF
>TRBV7-6|14|TRBJ1-4
CASGRDRLNEKLFF
>TRBV11-2|14|TRBJ2-7
CASSFETGGYEQYF
>TRBV18|18|TRBJ1-2
CASSLFAGSRNEGHGYTF
>TRBV5-6|12|TRBJ2-5
CASNSEGNRLNF
>TRBV6-6|15|TRBJ2-1
CASRRGHQPDNEQFF
>TRBV6-4|13|TRBJ1-1
CASSDRDSTEAFF
>TRBV7-3|18|TRBJ2-6
CASSLGTVGVYGANVLTF
>TRBV7-2|13|TRBJ1-1
CASSLAYSPEAFF
>TRBV6-1|16|TRBJ2-7
CASSEANRDRATEQYF
>TRBV7-9|16|TRBJ2-5
CASSSVGTSGKETQYF
>TRBV23-1|16|TRBJ2-5
CASSQRDRVIKETQYF
>TRBV9|14|TRBJ2-3
CASSVERGSDTQYF
>TRBV7-2|15|TRBJ2-3
CASSLVHSSTDTQYF
>TRBV27|15|TRBJ1-5
CASSLIQGANQPQHF
>TRBV5-1|16|TRBJ2-5
CASSLWTSGGSETQYF
>TRBV5-6|15|TRBJ2-1
CASSLSGLVQAEQFF
>TRBV6-5|15|NA
CASSYSADRSYEQYF